Presented here are 31 T cell receptor beta chains from one specimen sequenced in a study of blood T cells in healthy people across ages. The authors ran a second PCR of roughly 6 to 12 cycles using a sample-barcoded 5' primer and a J-beta primer mix. Each CDR3 protein gets one entry after TCRdb re-called the 5' RACE reads with MiXCR. The sample lists about 1.7 million distinct CDR3 sequences, 28% occurring once. The specimen was blood. Every receptor here comes from a woman in her thirties in good health.

The rearrangement uses TRBV9 and TRBJ2-3; 14 bases are a match to TRBD2. V lost 4 bases to trimming and J lost 3 bases; unmatched junction nucleotides: 7. This CDR3 has 17 amino acids. The germline gives CDR1 SGDLS, CDR2 YYNGEE. The chain's CDR3 is CASSLTGLAGVTDTQYF. As DNA, the CDR3 is TGTGCCAGCAGCTTAACGGGACTAGCGGGGGTAACAGATACGCAGTATTTT.

This clonotype has only one observation. The chain is built from TRBV7-9 and TRBJ1-4; D remains ambiguous. The CDR3 extends over 15 amino acids. V was cut by 0 bases and J by 7 bases, with 12 bases left in between. Germline values: CDR1 SEHNR, CDR2 FQNEAQ (reference sequence). CDR3 sequence (DNA): TGTGCCAGCAGCTTAGCACTTGCTCGGAGTGAAAAACTGTTTTTT. It encodes CASSLALARSEKLFF.

The rearrangement links TRBV28 to TRBJ2-5; 7 bases are shared with TRBD2. The germline gives CDR1 MDHEN, CDR2 SYDVKM. This CDR3 has 13 residues. The trim removed 10 bases at V and 3 bases at J, leaving 8 bases unmatched. The CDR3 protein is CANSRTRKETQYF. CDR3 bases: TGTGCCAACTCCCGGACTAGGAAAGAGACCCAGTACTTC.

This clonotype was seen ten or more times. The chain employs TRBV4-3 and TRBJ2-4, with D unresolved. The V end was cut by 3 bases, the J end by 0 bases, with 6 bases between. The length of the CDR3 is 14 residues. Looked up from germline, CDR1 is LGHNA and CDR2 is YSLEER. CDR3 bases: TGCGCCAGCAGCCAGGGGATAGCCAAAAACATTCAGTACTTC. As protein: CASSQGIAKNIQYF.

Turning to this clonotype: Because the CDR3 is missing its conserved closing phenylalanine or tryptophan, this is likely a read error. This chain uses TRBV29-1 with TRBJ2-1; 7 bases are shared with TRBD2. V trimming: 6 bases; J trimming: 10 bases; junction bases outside the gene matches: 9. Germline CDR1 reads SQVTM; CDR2 reads ANQGSEA. The CDR3 is 12 residues long. CDR3 nucleotide sequence: TGCAGCGTACAGGAGGGGACTAAAGAGCAGTTCTGC. It codes for CSVQEGTKEQFC.

This clonotype showed up just a few times. This chain's CDR3 is CSASWSGGDQETQYF. The CDR3 nucleotides read TGCAGTGCTAGCTGGAGCGGGGGGGACCAAGAGACCCAGTACTTC. This chain connects TRBV20-1 to TRBJ2-5, with 10 bases matching TRBD2. V shed 3 bases, J shed 0 bases, and the junction held 4 bases outside the gene matches. Germline V CDR1 and CDR2: DFQATT, SNEGSKA (reference sequence). The CDR3 consists of 15 residues.

This clonotype was seen a few times. V and J are TRBV12-3 or TRBV12-4 and TRBJ1-4, with D maybe TRBD1 (5 bases). The CDR3 covers 13 residues. Deletions cut 3 bases from V and 6 bases from J, with 8 bases between. As DNA, the CDR3 is TGTGCCAGCAGTTTTTCCAGGGATGAAAAACTGTTTTTT. Translating gives CASSFSRDEKLFF.

This clonotype turned up a few times. V is TRBV29-1 and J is TRBJ2-5; D is unresolved. The assigned J gene may be wrong: the sequence end matches TRBJ2-7 better. Germline loops: CDR1 SQVTM, CDR2 ANQGSEA. The CDR3 sequence is 12 residues long. CDR3 nucleotides: TGCAGCGTTGAAGTCAGGATTCACGAGCAGTACTTC. It translates to CSVEVRIHEQYF.

About this clonotype itself: Just one base apart from a much larger clone, this may be a read error. V gene TRBV29-1 combines with J gene TRBJ2-7; tentatively, D is TRBD2 (5 bases). CDR3 length equals 13 residues. The germline V gene encodes CDR1 SQVTM and CDR2 ANQGSEA. The CDR3 reads CGVIAGELYEQYF. For the CDR3, the DNA is TGCGGCGTTATCGCGGGTGAACTATACGAGCAGTACTTC.

The chain carries TRBV11-2 and TRBJ2-7; a weak D match, TRBD2 (5 bases). The assigned J gene may be wrong: the sequence end matches TRBJ2-5 better. The germline V gene has CDR1 SGHAT and CDR2 FQNNGV. The CDR3 is made up of 15 amino acids. The CDR3, as DNA: TGTGCCAGCAGCTTAAGAGGGTTTGGAAAAGAGACCCAGTACTTC. It translates to CASSLRGFGKETQYF.

This clonotype came up a few times. The rearrangement joins TRBV10-3 to TRBJ2-7; D might be TRBD1 (8 bases). Germline V gene sequence: CDR1 ENHRY, CDR2 SYGVKD. V gave up 6 bases and J gave up 10 bases, with 25 bases separating them. The CDR3 loop spans 15 amino acids. In nucleotides, the CDR3 is TGTGCCATCAGACCCACCGGGACTACCCAGGGGGCCCAGTACTTC. Protein: CAIRPTGTTQGAQYF.

This clonotype was seen ten or more times. The rearrangement joins TRBV29-1 to TRBJ2-6; D not resolved. This CDR3 region has 13 residues. Per the germline V gene, CDR1 is SQVTM and CDR2 is ANQGSEA. With 4 bases removed from V and 0 bases from J, the gap between germline ends came to 4 bases. CDR3: CSVALSGANVLTF. CDR3 nucleotides: TGCAGCGTTGCTCTCTCTGGGGCCAACGTCCTGACTTTC. Looking up the rest from reference TRBV29-1 and TRBJ2-6 gives the full variable domain: SAVISQKPSRDICQRGTSLTIQCQVDSQVTMMFWYRQQPGQSLTLIATANQGSEATYESGFVIDKFPISRPNLTFSTLTVSNMSPEDSSIYLCSVALSGANVLTFGAGSRLTVL.

The chain carries TRBV20-1 and TRBJ2-7; no reliable D call. This CDR3 spans 13 amino acids. CDR1 and CDR2 from the germline V gene are DFQATT and SNEGSKA (reference sequence). The V end was cut by 4 bases, the J end by 5 bases, with 15 bases between. CDR3 in amino acids: CSAIKVGPDEQYF. Here the CDR3 DNA reads TGCAGTGCTATAAAGGTTGGGCCGGACGAGCAGTACTTC.

The V and J genes are TRBV7-9 and TRBJ1-1; 8 positions agree with TRBD1. J gave up 7 bases and V 5 bases, and 3 bases lay outside the gene matches. This CDR3 contains 12 residues. Germline loops: CDR1 SEHNR, CDR2 FQNEAQ (reference sequence). CDR3 sequence reads: CASSETGGEAFF. Here the CDR3 DNA reads TGTGCCAGCAGCGAAACAGGGGGTGAAGCTTTCTTT.

On this clonotype: Relative to the germline gene, one junction end is altered; a read error may explain this. The genes are TRBV6-5 and TRBJ2-7; 8 nucleotides align to TRBD2. Germline V lookup: CDR1 MNHEY, CDR2 SVGAGI. CDR3 length: 15 amino acids. Here the CDR3 DNA reads TGTGCCAACAGTTACTCTACTAGCGGAGTATACGAGCAGTACTTC. Translated, it gives CANSYSTSGVYEQYF.

The sample holds a few counts of this clonotype. The chain links TRBV12-3 or TRBV12-4 to TRBJ2-7; 11 bases match TRBD2. CDR3 size: 19 residues. V shed 6 bases and J 0 bases; nucleotides not matched to a gene: 16. The CDR3 is CASRSEGVWGLADSYEQYF. As DNA, the CDR3 is TGTGCCAGCAGATCTGAAGGAGTGTGGGGACTAGCGGACTCCTACGAGCAGTACTTC.

This clonotype was counted at least ten times. This chain connects TRBV12-3 or TRBV12-4 to TRBJ2-3; 9 nucleotides agree with TRBD2. The CDR3 length is 15 residues. J lost 4 bases, V lost 6 bases, and 8 bases had no gene match. CDR3 DNA: TGTGCCAGCAGCCCGACTAGCGGAGAGGCAGATACGCAGTATTTT. Protein: CASSPTSGEADTQYF.

This clonotype occurred many times. The CDR3 protein is CASSTGSVYEQYF. The CDR3 nucleotides are TGTGCCAGCAGTACAGGGTCGGTCTACGAGCAGTACTTC. The chain couples TRBV7-6 to TRBJ2-7; D might be TRBD1 (6 bases). Germline values: CDR1 SGHVS, CDR2 FNYEAQ. Trimming pared 6 bases from V and 3 bases from J, leaving 12 bases between. This CDR3 region has 13 residues.

V and J are TRBV5-5 and TRBJ2-1, with a possible D match to TRBD1 (6 bases). The length of the CDR3 is 15 residues. V lost 2 bases and J 7 bases, leaving 16 bases between the germline ends. Germline CDR1 and CDR2: SGHKS and YYEKEE (reference sequence). The CDR3 DNA reads TGTGCCAGCAGCTTTCGGGCAGGGGATCGGAATGAGCAGTTCTTC. It translates to CASSFRAGDRNEQFF.

This clonotype has a single count. V is TRBV20-1 and J is TRBJ2-5, with 8 positions matching TRBD2. Germline-derived CDR1 and CDR2 are DFQATT and SNEGSKA (reference sequence). The CDR3 is made up of 15 amino acids. Trimming removed 5 bases from V and 11 bases from J; junction bases left unmatched: 19. As DNA, the CDR3 is TGCAGTGCTGGGGGGGACGAGCGGGAGCCTAATGAGCAGTACTTC. Translating gives CSAGGDEREPNEQYF.

A few counts support this clonotype. V usage is TRBV20-1 and J usage is TRBJ2-7; no clear D. The CDR3 covers 15 residues. The germline V gene encodes CDR1 DFQATT and CDR2 SNEGSKA (reference sequence). Trimming shortened V by 1 base and J by 0 bases, and 13 bases separated the two germline ends. CDR3 nucleotide sequence: TGCAGTGCTAGAGCGGACCTCTTAAGCTCCTACGAGCAGTACTTC. Residues: CSARADLLSSYEQYF.

This clonotype was seen ten or more times. This chain joins TRBV29-1 and TRBJ2-1; 7 bases match TRBD1. Per germline, CDR1 SQVTM and CDR2 ANQGSEA. The CDR3 is 17 residues long. Trimming cost V 6 bases and J 2 bases; bases outside gene matches: 16. The CDR3 DNA is TGCAGCGTACCCGAGGATGAGGACAGGCGCCCCTACAATGAGCAGTTCTTC. As protein: CSVPEDEDRRPYNEQFF.

This clonotype has more than one count but fewer than ten. This chain links TRBV12-3 or TRBV12-4 with TRBJ2-7; 11 bases are a match to TRBD2. Trimming cost V 6 bases and J 4 bases; bases outside gene matches: 5. The CDR3 covers 14 residues. The CDR3 reads CASRVAGGGYEQYF. The CDR3 bases are TGTGCCAGCAGGGTAGCGGGAGGGGGATACGAGCAGTACTTC.

The chain uses TRBV18 and TRBJ2-3; a weak D match, TRBD1 (6 bases). This CDR3 has 16 residues. Germline V gene lookup returns CDR1 KGHSH and CDR2 LQKENI. The V end lost 3 bases, the J end lost 0 bases, and 13 bases lay between the germline ends. CDR3 bases: TGTGCCAGCTCACCGCGAACAGGGTCTAGCACAGATACGCAGTATTTT. The encoded protein is CASSPRTGSSTDTQYF.

Ten or more counts support this clonotype. This sequence joins TRBV10-2 and TRBJ2-3; the match to TRBD2 covers 8 bases. V gave up 6 bases and J gave up 2 bases; unmatched junction bases: 10. There are 16 residues in the CDR3. Per germline, CDR1 WSHSY and CDR2 SAAADI. CDR3 loop: CASRSGGAGDTDTQYF. The CDR3 nucleotides are TGCGCCAGCAGGAGTGGTGGAGCGGGGGACACAGATACGCAGTATTTT.

The chain recombines TRBV4-3 with TRBJ2-2, with 8 positions matching TRBD2. Germline lookup yields CDR1 LGHNA and CDR2 YSLEER. This CDR3 has 17 amino acids. After removal of 2 bases from V and 1 base from J, the junction contained 6 bases not matched to a gene. The CDR3 DNA reads as TGCGCCAGCAGCCAACGAACGACTAGCGAGAACACCGGGGAGCTGTTTTTT. As protein: CASSQRTTSENTGELFF.

This clonotype was seen many times. This sequence joins TRBV10-3 and TRBJ2-5, with TRBD2 identical over 10 bases. The J segment lost 5 bases and the V segment lost 2 bases, leaving 14 bases of the junction unmatched. The germline gives CDR1 ENHRY, CDR2 SYGVKD. The CDR3 is 18 residues long. The CDR3 DNA reads TGTGCCATCAGTGAGGACCCCCGGGACAGAGCGGGGGGGGAGACCCAGTACTTC. Its protein product is CAISEDPRDRAGGETQYF.

Note on this clonotype: It may be a read error: a sequence one base away is much more abundant. V usage is TRBV7-2 and J usage is TRBJ2-5; D is unresolved. The J call is doubtful: the DNA matches TRBJ2-7 better. The CDR3 has 14 amino acids. Germline V gene lookup returns CDR1 SGHTA and CDR2 FQGNSA. CDR3 amino acids: CAGSLPEALYEQYF. In DNA form, the CDR3 reads TGTGCCGGCAGCTTACCTGAGGCCCTCTACGAGCAGTACTTC.

Ten or more counts support this clonotype. This chain connects TRBV12-3 or TRBV12-4 to TRBJ1-2; D is ambiguous. The CDR3 extends over 12 amino acids. Trimming took off 6 bases at V and 4 bases at J, with 9 bases between the two ends. The CDR3 nucleotides are TGTGCCAGCAGCCCACTGGGCTATGGCTACACCTTC. Translated: CASSPLGYGYTF.

This rearrangement joins TRBV3-1 to TRBJ2-7; 10 bases line up with TRBD1. Trimming at V came to 4 bases and at J to 6 bases, leaving 6 bases not matched to a gene. Germline V CDR1 and CDR2: LGHDT, YNNKEL (reference sequence). CDR3 length: 14 residues. In nucleotides, the CDR3 is TGTGCCAGCAGCCCCCGGGACAGGGGAGGCGAGCAGTACTTC. It yields the protein CASSPRDRGGEQYF.

The chain combines TRBV15 with TRBJ1-4; 7 bases line up with TRBD1. The germline V gene has CDR1 LNHNV and CDR2 YYDKDF (reference sequence). The CDR3 is 15 residues long. V shed 1 base and J 8 bases; nucleotides not matched to a gene: 7. This chain's CDR3 is CATSRVSGGSEKLFF. CDR3 nucleotides: TGTGCCACCAGCAGAGTGTCAGGGGGATCGGAAAAACTGTTTTTT.